This paragraph reports one T cell receptor beta chain. As yet, its antigen is unknown. Germline CDR1 reads WNHNN; CDR2 reads SYGVQD (reference sequence). The CDR3 runs to 13 residues. V was clipped by 6 bases and J by 2 bases, with 7 bases between them. Using immunoSEQ multiplex PCR, the repertoire was profiled, and TCRdb retains in-frame clones only, with some absent. The sample lists approximately 340,000 clones; roughly nine tenths were seen once. The sample comes from a study of Ad26.COV2.S vaccination and SARS-CoV-2 variants. The study, taken as a whole, reports: Among vaccine recipients, spike-specific TCR breadth exceeded that of placebo recipients. In vaccinated individuals, spike-specific CD8+ and CD4+ T cell responses reportedly displayed substantial breadth. Vaccine and placebo recipients had comparable breadth of non-spike TCRs. Researchers cautioned that TCR breadth and depth analyses may have underestimated total T cell responses.

Sequences were derived from peripheral blood, sampled after recovery from COVID-19. V usage is TRBV10-1 and J usage is TRBJ2-2; D is unresolved. This TCR derives from a human donor who had recovered from COVID-19. The CDR3 nucleotides read TGCGCCAGCAGCTTCTCCAACACCGGGGAGCTGTTTTTT. As protein: CASSFSNTGELFF.